This TCR beta chain was captured in a study of blood T cells in healthy people across ages. Findings and limits, study-wide: The diversity estimates, figures obtained from one million T cells, were considered underestimates.

V was trimmed by 6 bases and J by 8 bases, leaving 14 bases between them. This CDR3 region has 13 residues. In germline, CDR1 is MDHEN, CDR2 SYDVKM. A word on this clonotype: No antigen is known for it.

Donors were systemically healthy Caucasian individuals from Russia aged 6 to 90 years. Combining a sample-barcoded 5' primer with a J-beta primer mix, a second PCR ran for roughly 7 to 12 cycles. Every cDNA molecule bore a tag from a template-switch adaptor containing 12 random nucleotides. MiXCR, applied by TCRdb to the 5' RACE reads, yields one record per CDR3 protein. The sample lists hundreds of thousands of distinct CDR3 sequences; approximately 53% were seen once. The clonotype was recovered from a man aged 40-55 years in good health. The material sequenced was blood. V and J are TRBV28 and TRBJ2-1; no firm D call. CDR3 sequence (DNA): TGTGCCAGCAGCTCCATCGTGGCCCATGAGCAGTTCTTC. It codes for CASSSIVAHEQFF.